These 23 T cell receptor beta chains came from one sample sequenced in a study of cytomegalovirus exposure and HLA in healthy donors. Amplification used 60 Vbeta primers and 13 Jbeta primers. Sequencing used immunoSEQ multiplex PCR; TCRdb keeps in-frame clones, though not all of them. The table lists 140,000 to 150,000 clones, 65% to 85% of them singletons. The specimen sequenced was PBMCs. These receptors were obtained from a woman aged 35 to 49 in good health and CMV-seropositive.

This chain links TRBV5-1 with TRBJ1-1, with 7 bases identical to TRBD1. The length of the CDR3 is 16 residues. V was pared by 4 bases and J by 10 bases, with 19 bases of the junction left unmatched. Germline CDR1 is SGHRS and CDR2 is YFSETQ. CDR3 bases: TGCGCCAGCAGCCCCGATTACGAACAGGGGCCGTACCGAGCTTTCTTT. It encodes CASSPDYEQGPYRAFF.

The chain joins TRBV6-5 to TRBJ2-3; no clear D gene. This CDR3 contains 14 residues. Germline assignment: CDR1 MNHEY and CDR2 SVGAGI. V gave up 6 bases and J gave up 3 bases, with 13 bases separating them. CDR3 loop: CASSSLIGTDTQYF. In nucleotides, the CDR3 is TGTGCCAGCAGCTCCCTAATCGGGACAGATACGCAGTATTTT.

This clone occurred a few times. The genes are TRBV7-3 and TRBJ2-5; 11 bases map to TRBD1. CDR1 SGHTA and CDR2 FQGTGA come from the germline V gene. CDR3 length: 15 residues. Trimming removed 3 bases from V and 5 bases from J; junction bases left unmatched: 5. The CDR3 protein is CASSFGQGATETQYF. CDR3 DNA: TGTGCCAGCAGCTTTGGACAGGGGGCTACGGAGACCCAGTACTTC.

This clone was detected once. The CDR3 reads CASSLVTLGEQYF. In DNA form, the CDR3 reads TGTGCCAGCAGCTTGGTAACTCTTGGTGAGCAGTACTTC. The chain combines TRBV5-6 with TRBJ2-7; D remains ambiguous. Germline lookup yields CDR1 SGHDT and CDR2 YYEEEE. The V and J ends lost 0 bases and 7 bases respectively, with 11 bases between them. This CDR3 has 13 residues.

This chain uses TRBV11-2 with TRBJ2-7; 11 bases are a match to TRBD2. The CDR3 sequence is 16 residues long. V gave up 6 bases and J gave up 3 bases; unmatched junction bases: 10. Germline CDR1 is SGHAT and CDR2 is FQNNGV. This CDR3 reads CASSFRFLAGGYEQYF. For the CDR3, the DNA is TGTGCCAGCAGTTTTCGATTTCTAGCGGGGGGCTACGAGCAGTACTTC.

This chain uses TRBV15 with TRBJ1-5; D not certain. The V gene's germline CDR1 is LNHNV and CDR2 YYDKDF (reference sequence). Trimming cost V 6 bases and J 4 bases, with 13 bases left between them. The CDR3 runs 14 residues. The DNA for the CDR3 is TGTGCCACCAGTCGAACTCCGGGTAATCAGCCCCAGCATTTT. The encoded protein is CATSRTPGNQPQHF.

The gene calls are TRBV5-1 and TRBJ2-1, with a tentative D call TRBD1 (5 bases). The V gene lost 0 bases and the J gene lost 9 bases, with 13 bases spanning the gap. CDR1 and CDR2 (germline): SGHRS, YFSETQ. The CDR3 covers 14 residues. The CDR3 is CASSLGQGASEQFF. CDR3 DNA: TGCGCCAGCAGCTTGGGCCAGGGCGCCAGTGAGCAGTTCTTC.

This sequence joins TRBV10-3 and TRBJ2-1, with 11 positions matching TRBD1. V trimming: 4 bases; J trimming: 2 bases; junction bases outside the gene matches: 1. The germline V gene has CDR1 ENHRY and CDR2 SYGVKD. The CDR3 totals 15 residues. The CDR3 loop is CAISGTGGPYNEQFF. CDR3 in DNA: TGTGCCATCAGTGGGACAGGGGGCCCCTACAATGAGCAGTTCTTC.

The chain links TRBV5-4 to TRBJ1-2, with 7 nucleotides matching TRBD1. The CDR3 covers 14 residues. V was clipped by 3 bases and J by 8 bases; unmatched bases: 10. The germline V gene encodes CDR1 SGHNT and CDR2 YYREEE (reference sequence). The CDR3 spells CASSYTDREYGYTF. The CDR3 nucleotides are TGTGCCAGCAGCTATACCGACAGGGAGTACGGCTACACCTTC.

The J gene is TRBJ1-1, the V gene TRBV7-3, with TRBD1 matching over 7 bases. Unmatched junction bases numbered 8, after V lost 3 bases and J lost 4 bases. The CDR3 runs to 15 residues. Germline V gene lookup returns CDR1 SGHTA and CDR2 FQGTGA. This chain's CDR3 is CASSFTTGKATEAFF. CDR3 DNA sequence: TGTGCCAGCAGCTTCACGACAGGGAAGGCCACTGAAGCTTTCTTT.

In this sample, this clone turned up a few times. The chain couples TRBV25-1 to TRBJ2-5; D might be TRBD2 (6 bases). V lost 4 bases, J lost 7 bases, and 16 bases lay in between. The CDR3 contains 14 residues. CDR1 and CDR2 from the germline V gene are MGHDK and SYGVNS. The CDR3 sequence is CASSALGLGRTQYF. The CDR3 DNA reads TGTGCCAGCAGTGCTTTGGGACTCGGGAGGACCCAGTACTTC. The full variable domain, in which reference TRBV25-1 and TRBJ2-5 provide the parts outside the CDR3, is EADIYQTPRYLVIGTGKKITLECSQTMGHDKMYWYQQDPGMELHLIHYSYGVNSTEKGDLSSESTVSRIRTEHFPLTLESARPSHTSQYLCASSALGLGRTQYFGPGTRLLVL.

V usage is TRBV15 and J usage is TRBJ1-1; TRBD1 is a possible D gene (5 bases). CDR3 length equals 13 residues. Germline CDR1 and CDR2: LNHNV and YYDKDF (reference sequence). Trimming removed 0 bases from V and 10 bases from J, with 12 bases in between. The CDR3 sequence is CATSRDQGFRAFF. CDR3 in DNA: TGTGCCACCAGCAGAGATCAGGGTTTTAGAGCTTTCTTT. The full variable domain, with the rest looked up from reference TRBV15 and TRBJ1-1, is DAMVIQNPRYQVTQFGKPVTLSCSQTLNHNVMYWYQQKSSQAPKLLFHYYDKDFNNEADTPDNFQSRRPNTSFCFLDIRSPGLGDTAMYLCATSRDQGFRAFFGQGTRLTVV.

The V and J genes are TRBV27 and TRBJ1-2; 10 bases agree with TRBD1. Germline V gives CDR1 MNHEY, CDR2 SMNVEV (reference sequence). The CDR3 totals 15 residues. V gave up 4 bases and J gave up 8 bases; unmatched junction bases: 10. The CDR3 reads CASSYQTGGVGGYTF. CDR3 sequence (DNA): TGTGCCAGCAGTTACCAGACAGGGGGCGTTGGCGGCTACACCTTC.

This chain joins TRBV7-2 and TRBJ2-5; 9 bases line up with TRBD2. Looked up from germline, CDR1 is SGHTA and CDR2 is FQGNSA. The CDR3 sequence is 14 residues long. The trim removed 2 bases at V and 6 bases at J, leaving 4 bases unmatched. The CDR3 protein is CASSLRGGDQTQYF. In DNA, the CDR3 is TGTGCCAGCAGCTTACGCGGGGGGGATCAGACCCAGTACTTC.

This clone came up a few times. The rearrangement joins TRBV7-9 to TRBJ1-3, with a weak D call TRBD1 (6 bases). The CDR3 spans 15 residues. Per germline, CDR1 SEHNR and CDR2 FQNEAQ (reference sequence). V was pared by 4 bases and J by 4 bases, with 14 bases between. The CDR3 nucleotides read TGTGCCAGCAGCTCACAGGGAGTGGAAGGAAACACCATATATTTT. This translates into CASSSQGVEGNTIYF. The whole variable domain, filled in from reference TRBV7-9 and TRBJ1-3, reads DTGVSQNPRHKITKRGQNVTFRCDPISEHNRLYWYRQTLGQGPEFLTYFQNEAQLEKSRLLSDRFSAERPKGSFSTLEIQRTEQGDSAMYLCASSSQGVEGNTIYFGEGSWLTVV.

The chain combines TRBV6-5 with TRBJ2-7, with TRBD2 matching over 7 bases. The CDR3 spans 14 residues. Trimming at V came to 2 bases and at J to 5 bases, leaving 6 bases not matched to a gene. CDR1 MNHEY and CDR2 SVGAGI come from the germline V gene. The CDR3 loop reads CASSYGGVLHEQYF. The CDR3, as DNA: TGTGCCAGCAGTTACGGGGGGGTGCTCCACGAGCAGTACTTC.

The chain uses TRBV5-1 and TRBJ1-1; D remains ambiguous. V gave up 0 bases and J gave up 1 base, with 7 bases separating them. Per germline, CDR1 SGHRS and CDR2 YFSETQ. This CDR3 region has 14 residues. The DNA for the CDR3 is TGCGCCAGCAGCTTGGAATCTCCGAACACTGAAGCTTTCTTT. Translated: CASSLESPNTEAFF.

The rearrangement links TRBV7-9 to TRBJ1-2; 9 bases fit TRBD1. After removal of 1 base from V and 1 base from J, the junction contained 1 base not matched to a gene. The CDR3 has 15 amino acids. Germline V CDR1 and CDR2: SEHNR, FQNEAQ (reference sequence). The CDR3 reads CASSLGGQGNYGYTF. CDR3 DNA sequence: TGTGCCAGCAGCTTAGGGGGACAGGGTAACTATGGCTACACCTTC. The full variable domain, completed using reference TRBV7-9 and TRBJ1-2, is DTGVSQNPRHKITKRGQNVTFRCDPISEHNRLYWYRQTLGQGPEFLTYFQNEAQLEKSRLLSDRFSAERPKGSFSTLEIQRTEQGDSAMYLCASSLGGQGNYGYTFGSGTRLTVV.

The V call is TRBV18, the J call TRBJ1-3; TRBD1 aligns across 7 bases. Germline values: CDR1 KGHSH, CDR2 LQKENI. With V trimmed by 1 base and J by 7 bases, 7 bases remained unmatched. This CDR3 has 15 residues. This CDR3 reads CASSPRQGDSNTIYF. The CDR3 DNA follows: TGTGCCAGCTCACCACGACAGGGAGACTCTAACACCATATATTTT.

The V and J genes are TRBV9 and TRBJ2-2; possible D gene TRBD1, 6 bases. Trimming pared 4 bases from V and 1 base from J, leaving 11 bases between. This CDR3 has 15 amino acids. CDR1 and CDR2 from the germline V gene are SGDLS and YYNGEE. CDR3 sequence: CASSPQGQNTGELFF. The CDR3 bases are TGTGCCAGCAGCCCCCAGGGGCAGAACACCGGGGAGCTGTTTTTT. The variable domain in full, with the rest retrieved from reference TRBV9 and TRBJ2-2, is DSGVTQTPKHLITATGQRVTLRCSPRSGDLSVYWYQQSLDQGLQFLIQYYNGEERAKGNILERFSAQQFPDLHSELNLSSLELGDSALYFCASSPQGQNTGELFFGEGSRLTVL.

The rearrangement links TRBV5-1 to TRBJ2-6; maybe TRBD2 (6 bases). CDR1 and CDR2 (germline): SGHRS, YFSETQ. Trimming stripped 3 bases from V and 0 bases from J, with 10 bases between. The CDR3 contains 16 residues. This CDR3 reads CASSSGDRSGANVLTF. CDR3 nucleotide sequence: TGCGCCAGCAGCTCGGGGGATCGCTCTGGGGCCAACGTCCTGACTTTC. Variable domain in full (rest from reference TRBV5-1 and TRBJ2-6): KAGVTQTPRYLIKTRGQQVTLSCSPISGHRSVSWYQQTPGQGLQFLFEYFSETQRNKGNFPGRFSGRQFSNSRSEMNVSTLELGDSALYLCASSSGDRSGANVLTFGAGSRLTVL.

The rearrangement joins TRBV6-5 to TRBJ1-2, with TRBD1 matching 12 bases. Germline V CDR1 and CDR2: MNHEY, SVGAGI. CDR3 length equals 16 residues. V lost 3 bases, J lost 8 bases, and 10 bases stayed unmatched. CDR3 residues: CASSYFLSGTGGGYTF. The CDR3 DNA reads TGTGCCAGCAGTTATTTTTTATCCGGGACAGGGGGCGGCTACACCTTC.

This sequence joins TRBV27 and TRBJ1-1, with D perhaps TRBD1 (5 bases). Trimming shortened V by 0 bases and J by 6 bases, and 11 bases separated the two germline ends. The CDR3 contains 14 residues. Germline loops: CDR1 MNHEY, CDR2 SMNVEV (reference sequence). This chain's CDR3 is CASSLSTRGSEAFF. The CDR3 region has the DNA TGTGCCAGCAGTTTATCAACTCGGGGGTCTGAAGCTTTCTTT.